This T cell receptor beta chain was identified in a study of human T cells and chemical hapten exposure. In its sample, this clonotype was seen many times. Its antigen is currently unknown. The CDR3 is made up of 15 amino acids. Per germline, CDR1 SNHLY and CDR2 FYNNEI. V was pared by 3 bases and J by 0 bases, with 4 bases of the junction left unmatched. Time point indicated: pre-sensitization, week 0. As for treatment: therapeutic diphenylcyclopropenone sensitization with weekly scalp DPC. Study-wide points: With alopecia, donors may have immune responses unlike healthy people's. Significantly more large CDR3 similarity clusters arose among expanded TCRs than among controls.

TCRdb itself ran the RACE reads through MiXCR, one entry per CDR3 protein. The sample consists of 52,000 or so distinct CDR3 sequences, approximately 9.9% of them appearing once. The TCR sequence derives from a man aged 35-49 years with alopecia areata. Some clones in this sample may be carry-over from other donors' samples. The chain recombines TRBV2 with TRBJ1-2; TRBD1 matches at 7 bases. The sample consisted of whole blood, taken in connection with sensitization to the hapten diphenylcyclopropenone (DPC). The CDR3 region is CASSEGQSSNYGYTF. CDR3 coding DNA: TGTGCCAGCAGTGAGGGACAGTCGTCTAACTATGGCTACACCTTC.